This TCR beta chain was found in a study of cytomegalovirus exposure and HLA in healthy donors (TCRdb year 2017). As for the study more broadly: According to a later analysis, the approximately 130 validation repertoires were produced on the same platform as the roughly 600 repertoires of the first cohort. The study combined high-throughput TCR immunosequencing, statistical association of individual TCRs with disease status, and machine learning to predict cytomegalovirus infection status. Along with the approximately 700-subject first cohort, a separate validation cohort of around 110 different subjects was used. The aim of the study was to test whether cataloging public T cell receptors could identify signatures of past pathogen exposure. What the study reported, not specific to this receptor: Of the cluster scores, 85% to 95% were above 0 in a later analysis, which found that TCRs clustered in the first cohort also tended to co-occur in the 120 validation repertoires. According to the authors, the approach could potentially be generalized to other disease states and immunological phenotypes. A total of around 150 TCR beta chains were listed by the study as associated with cytomegalovirus. A later analysis had no HLA typing for the validation cohort, so co-occurrence there was scored across all 130 or so repertoires. In vitro tests confirmed that three of the cytomegalovirus-associated TCR beta chains recognize cytomegalovirus antigens. Most TCR sequences were seen in very few donors, while some public TCRs were found in many individuals. Cytomegalovirus status was reported to be diagnosed by the classifier with high specificity and sensitivity in both the original and validation cohorts.

Notes on this clone: Its antigen is unknown. The germline gene is not matched at one end of the junction; a read error may be the cause.

Donors formed part of the validation cohort, which comprised over a hundred subjects and was distinct from the first cohort of over 500 subjects. Libraries came from the immunoSEQ multiplex PCR assay. The paper's data handling went like this. To diagnose cytomegalovirus status from the catalog of TCR beta chain sequences, a statistical classification framework was built. TCRdb limited this immuneACCESS table to in-frame rearrangements with V and J called. A share of clones is missing; checked studies link under half to unresolved V genes, and the rest is unexplained. V, J and clone size derive from that table, while D and trimming were established from the DNA sequence. The sample yields around 250,000 clones; 90% were counted once. The ten largest clones add up to under 0.4% of the sample. Sequencing input: PBMCs. The origin of this receptor is a woman aged 18 to 35 in good health and CMV-seronegative.

The CDR3 reads CASSRTSGGQETQYF. The DNA sequence is given as TGTGCTAGCAGCCGGACTAGCGGGGGCCAAGAGACCCAGTACTTC. Recombination connected TRBV7-7 to TRBJ2-5; 13 bases in the middle match TRBD2. Taken from the germline V gene (reference sequence), the CDR1 and CDR2 loops are SSHAT and FNYEAQ. The CDR3 runs 15 amino acids, cysteine and phenylalanine included. The sequence is cut down to CDR3 DNA, 45 bases in frame from base 1.